The 30 T cell receptor beta chains listed next were all sequenced from one sample in a study of cytomegalovirus exposure and HLA in healthy donors. PCR employed 60 Vbeta and 13 Jbeta primers. The table came from immunoSEQ multiplex PCR; TCRdb's copy has only in-frame clones and leaves some out. Of 90,000 to 110,000 clones detected, 12% appear once; the ten largest clones hold more than 15%. Source material: PBMCs. Receptor source: a man aged 35-49 years in good health and CMV-seropositive.

The chain employs TRBV6-6 and TRBJ1-5; TRBD1 matches 9 bases. Germline V lookup: CDR1 MNHNY, CDR2 SVGAGI (reference sequence). The length of the CDR3 is 16 residues. V lost 4 bases and J lost 0; bases outside the gene matches: 4. The CDR3 nucleotides read TGTGCCAGCAGTTCGGGGACAGGGTATAGCAATCAGCCCCAGCATTTT. It is translated as CASSSGTGYSNQPQHF.

The gene calls are TRBV9 and TRBJ1-1, with D perhaps TRBD1 (6 bases). Germline CDR1 and CDR2: SGDLS and YYNGEE. The V end was cut by 0 bases, the J end by 2 bases, with 11 bases between. The length of the CDR3 is 15 residues. CDR3 region: CASSVGTVYNTEAFF. CDR3 DNA: TGTGCCAGCAGCGTAGGGACAGTTTACAACACTGAAGCTTTCTTT.

This clone was found a few times. The gene calls are TRBV15 and TRBJ2-1; 9 bases map to TRBD2. Unmatched junction bases numbered 8, after V lost 3 bases and J lost 8 bases. Germline-derived CDR1 and CDR2 are LNHNV and YYDKDF (reference sequence). This CDR3 has 15 residues. The DNA of the CDR3 is TGTGCCACCAGCAGGTCTCTAGCGGGATATTATGAGCAGTTCTTC. As protein: CATSRSLAGYYEQFF. The full variable domain, completed using reference TRBV15 and TRBJ2-1, is DAMVIQNPRYQVTQFGKPVTLSCSQTLNHNVMYWYQQKSSQAPKLLFHYYDKDFNNEADTPDNFQSRRPNTSFCFLDIRSPGLGDTAMYLCATSRSLAGYYEQFFGPGTRLTVL.

This clone was seen once. The gene calls are TRBV10-3 and TRBJ2-4; D not certain. Germline loops: CDR1 ENHRY, CDR2 SYGVKD. The V end lost 2 bases, the J end lost 6 bases, and 17 bases lay between the germline ends. The CDR3 extends over 16 amino acids. The CDR3 loop is CAISETFDNLGNIQYF. As DNA, the CDR3 is TGTGCCATCAGTGAGACCTTCGACAACCTGGGAAACATTCAGTACTTC.

This clone has only a few counts. The V and J genes are TRBV18 and TRBJ1-1, with 9 bases lining up with TRBD1. CDR3 size: 14 residues. The V gene end was trimmed by 3 bases and the J gene end by 5 bases; junction bases not matched to a gene: 4. Germline CDR1 and CDR2: KGHSH and LQKENI. The CDR3: CASSPGQGLTEAFF. CDR3 nucleotide sequence: TGTGCCAGCTCACCGGGACAGGGACTTACTGAAGCTTTCTTT.

The chain joins TRBV7-9 to TRBJ1-1; the D is unclear. The CDR3 runs 15 residues. Germline V gene lookup returns CDR1 SEHNR and CDR2 FQNEAQ (reference sequence). Trimming shortened V by 5 bases and J by 0 bases, and 13 bases separated the two germline ends. CDR3 loop: CASSQQGRMNTEAFF. CDR3 coding DNA: TGTGCCAGCAGCCAGCAAGGGAGAATGAACACTGAAGCTTTCTTT.

The J gene is TRBJ2-3, the V gene TRBV5-5; tentative D call: TRBD2 (5 bases). Germline CDR1 SGHKS, CDR2 YYEKEE (reference sequence). The CDR3 is 14 residues long. Trimming cost V 1 base and J 1 base, with 7 bases left between them. The DNA for the CDR3 is TGTGCCAGCAGCTTGTTTAGCGGCACAGATACGCAGTATTTT. This gives the protein CASSLFSGTDTQYF.

Only a few counts were recorded for this clone. V and J are TRBV5-1 and TRBJ2-7; the D gene is possibly TRBD1 (5 bases). The CDR3 runs to 13 residues. Germline assignment: CDR1 SGHRS and CDR2 YFSETQ. The ends were cut back, 0 bases at V and 3 bases at J, with 7 bases in the middle. The CDR3 reads CASSLGQNYEQYF. In nucleotides, the CDR3 is TGCGCCAGCAGCTTGGGACAGAACTACGAGCAGTACTTC.

This clone turned up a few times. In DNA form, the CDR3 reads TGTGCCACCAGCAGTTCAGTACTCTTCCGACTAGGAAACACCGGGGAGCTGTTTTTT. Its translation is CATSSSVLFRLGNTGELFF. The V and J genes are TRBV15 and TRBJ2-2, with a weak D call TRBD2 (6 bases). Trimming stripped 3 bases from V and 2 bases from J, with 22 bases between. The germline gives CDR1 LNHNV, CDR2 YYDKDF (reference sequence). The CDR3 runs to 19 residues.

This clone was seen more than once but under ten times. The chain recombines TRBV9 with TRBJ1-1; 8 bases map to TRBD1. CDR1 is SGDLS, CDR2 YYNGEE, per germline. The J segment lost 5 bases and the V segment lost 4 bases, leaving 13 bases of the junction unmatched. CDR3 size: 16 residues. The CDR3 nucleotides are TGTGCCAGCAGCTCTACAGGGGGTAGAGGGTCGACTGAAGCTTTCTTT. It encodes CASSSTGGRGSTEAFF. Supplemented by reference TRBV9 and TRBJ1-1, the full variable domain reads DSGVTQTPKHLITATGQRVTLRCSPRSGDLSVYWYQQSLDQGLQFLIQYYNGEERAKGNILERFSAQQFPDLHSELNLSSLELGDSALYFCASSSTGGRGSTEAFFGQGTRLTVV.

V gene TRBV6-5 combines with J gene TRBJ2-1; D is ambiguous. CDR1 and CDR2 (germline): MNHEY, SVGAGI. The CDR3 contains 16 residues. V lost 0 bases, J lost 0 bases, and 9 bases lay in between. CDR3 amino acids: CASSYSNTGSYNEQFF. The CDR3 bases are TGTGCCAGCAGTTACTCGAATACGGGCTCCTACAATGAGCAGTTCTTC.

Points on this clone: The junction differs from germline at one of its ends, possibly a read error. This chain connects TRBV7-6 to TRBJ2-3; D is unresolved. Germline V CDR1 and CDR2: SGHVS, FNYEAQ. The length of the CDR3 is 12 residues. The CDR3 protein is CASSQSTDTQCF. CDR3 nucleotides: TGTGCCAGCAGCCAGAGCACAGATACGCAGTGTTTT.

J is TRBJ1-1 and V is TRBV6-5, with D maybe TRBD1 (6 bases). Trimming removed 5 bases from V and 4 bases from J, with 17 bases in between. There are 15 residues in the CDR3. The germline V gene has CDR1 MNHEY and CDR2 SVGAGI. The CDR3 region is CASSVPRGVGTEAFF. In DNA form, the CDR3 reads TGTGCCAGCAGTGTCCCCAGGGGCGTGGGCACTGAAGCTTTCTTT.

In its sample, this clone was seen a few times. The V call is TRBV12-5, the J call TRBJ1-1; no firm D call. The CDR3 loop spans 12 amino acids. CDR1 LGHNT and CDR2 FRNRAP come from the germline V gene. Trimming stripped 6 bases from V and 1 base from J, with 6 bases between. The chain's CDR3 is CASGLRNTEAFF. The CDR3 coding sequence is TGTGCTAGTGGCCTAAGGAACACTGAAGCTTTCTTT.

The chain recombines TRBV29-1 with TRBJ2-5, with 8 bases identical to TRBD1. The J call may be incorrect, as the DNA end agrees better with TRBJ2-7. Per the germline V gene, CDR1 is SQVTM and CDR2 is ANQGSEA. CDR3 length: 13 amino acids. The CDR3 DNA sequence: TGCAGCGGGACTGGGACAGGTAACTACGAGCAGTACTTC. It translates to CSGTGTGNYEQYF.

The chain carries TRBV6-4 and TRBJ1-2; maybe TRBD1 (6 bases). CDR3 length equals 16 residues. Germline lookup yields CDR1 MRHNA and CDR2 SNTAGT. Trimming left V 7 bases short and J 8 bases short, with 26 bases between. In DNA, the CDR3 is TGTGCCAGCACTTCTTCCGGGACAAGGTTACTTTGCGGCTACACCTTC. It encodes CASTSSGTRLLCGYTF.

The genes are TRBV4-3 and TRBJ1-5, with 7 bases identical to TRBD1. CDR1 is LGHNA, CDR2 YSLEER, per germline. Trimming took 4 bases from V and 3 from J; bases not matched to a gene: 3. The CDR3 is 14 amino acids. DNA for the CDR3: TGCGCCAGCAGCCGGACAGGAAACAATCAGCCCCAGCATTTT. It specifies CASSRTGNNQPQHF.

The chain has TRBV19 and TRBJ2-1; perhaps TRBD1 as D (6 bases). Germline V gene lookup returns CDR1 LNHDA and CDR2 SQIVND (reference sequence). The CDR3 is made up of 15 amino acids. V lost 7 bases, J lost 12 bases, and 25 bases lay in between. The CDR3 here is CASNVDRDALQGQFF. CDR3 nucleotides: TGTGCCAGTAACGTAGACCGGGACGCTCTACAGGGGCAGTTCTTC.

The rearrangement links TRBV23-1 to TRBJ1-1, with D possibly TRBD1 on 5 matching bases. TRBV23-1 is annotated as an ORF whose role is uncertain. The CDR3 extends over 13 amino acids. Trimming took off 4 bases at V and 5 bases at J, with 11 bases between the two ends. The CDR3, as DNA: TGCGCCAGCAGTCTTGGCGGGGGGACTGAAGCTTTCTTT. Amino acids: CASSLGGGTEAFF.

V gene TRBV19 combines with J gene TRBJ2-3; 11 bases agree with TRBD2. This CDR3 is built from 14 residues. The germline V gene encodes CDR1 LNHDA and CDR2 SQIVND (reference sequence). The junction had 6 bases not matched to a gene; V was cut back by 7 bases and J by 6 bases. The CDR3 reads CASTSGRLPDTQYF. The CDR3 DNA reads TGTGCCAGTACTAGCGGGAGGTTGCCGGATACGCAGTATTTT.

This clone was counted between two and nine times. The genes are TRBV7-8 and TRBJ2-3; maybe TRBD2 (6 bases). The CDR3 totals 12 residues. The V end lost 5 bases, the J end lost 14 bases, and 17 bases lay between the germline ends. The V gene's germline CDR1 is SGHVS and CDR2 FQNEAQ. The CDR3 bases are TGTGCCAGCAGCGCCGGGACTTCCAATTGGTATTTT. It codes for CASSAGTSNWYF.

A note on this clone: This is likely a read error, given that the CDR3 carries no conserved phenylalanine or tryptophan at its end. The limits of the CDR3 on the DNA are not certain, so only TCRdb's listed CDR3 is given. V and J are TRBV6-6 and TRBJ2-3; whether TRBD2, the table's D call, matches the DNA was not checked. Germline values: CDR1 MNHNY, CDR2 SVGAGI (reference sequence). Termini included, the CDR3 measures 15 amino acids. CDR3 amino acids: CASSSRTSGADTKYL.

The chain joins TRBV2 to TRBJ2-7, with D unresolved. The CDR3 extends over 11 amino acids. The germline V gene encodes CDR1 SNHLY and CDR2 FYNNEI. The ends were cut back, 8 bases at V and 4 bases at J, with 9 bases in the middle. CDR3 sequence reads: CASYNPYEQYF. DNA of the CDR3: TGTGCCAGCTACAACCCATACGAGCAGTACTTC.

The J gene is TRBJ2-7, the V gene TRBV19; 9 nucleotides align to TRBD2. The CDR3 contains 13 residues. V lost 8 bases, J lost 4 bases, and 6 bases stayed unmatched. Germline CDR1 LNHDA, CDR2 SQIVND (reference sequence). DNA of the CDR3: TGTGCCAGTGCAACTAGCGGGCTATACGAGCAGTACTTC. This sequence encodes CASATSGLYEQYF. Combining the CDR3 with reference TRBV19 and TRBJ2-7 gives the whole variable domain DGGITQSPKYLFRKEGQNVTLSCEQNLNHDAMYWYRQDPGQGLRLIYYSQIVNDFQKGDIAEGYSVSREKKESFPLTVTSAQKNPTAFYLCASATSGLYEQYFGPGTRLTVT.

The genes are TRBV9 and TRBJ2-3; TRBD2 matches 13 bases. V trimming: 4 bases; J trimming: 4 bases; junction bases outside the gene matches: 6. Per the germline V gene, CDR1 is SGDLS and CDR2 is YYNGEE. The CDR3 covers 16 residues. CDR3 loop: CASSLGTSGNADTQYF. The CDR3 DNA is TGTGCCAGCAGCCTCGGGACTAGCGGGAATGCAGATACGCAGTATTTT.

The chain's CDR3 is CASSEAGTSGFSTDTQYF. In DNA, the CDR3 is TGTGCCAGCAGTGAAGCGGGGACTAGCGGGTTCAGCACAGATACGCAGTATTTT. The chain combines TRBV27 with TRBJ2-3, with 12 bases identical to TRBD2. The CDR3 is 18 amino acids. The V and J ends lost 5 bases and 0 bases, in that order; junction bases with no gene match: 9. CDR1 is MNHEY and CDR2 is SMNVEV in the germline V gene (reference sequence).

The V gene is TRBV19, the J gene TRBJ2-3; 12 bases agree with TRBD2. Trimming removed 3 bases from V and 2 bases from J; junction bases left unmatched: 3. Germline values: CDR1 LNHDA, CDR2 SQIVND (reference sequence). CDR3 length: 16 amino acids. The DNA for the CDR3 is TGTGCCAGTAGTATGGGACTAGCGGGCCACACAGATACGCAGTATTTT. Translation: CASSMGLAGHTDTQYF.

The V gene is TRBV18, the J gene TRBJ2-4; 11 bases line up with TRBD2. V gave up 2 bases and J gave up 0 bases; unmatched junction bases: 18. The CDR3 spans 22 residues. Per the germline V gene, CDR1 is KGHSH and CDR2 is LQKENI. CDR3 region: CASSPGALAGGPTALAKNIQYF. CDR3 coding DNA: TGTGCCAGCTCACCAGGCGCTCTAGCGGGAGGCCCCACGGCCCTAGCCAAAAACATTCAGTACTTC.

This clone was found a few times. V is TRBV2 and J is TRBJ1-2, with unresolved D. V was shortened by 3 bases and J by 4 bases, with 6 bases between the two germline ends. This CDR3 comprises 12 residues. Germline assignment: CDR1 SNHLY and CDR2 FYNNEI. The CDR3: CASSDFGYGYTF. The CDR3 DNA is TGTGCCAGCAGTGATTTCGGCTATGGCTACACCTTC.

A few counts support this clone. The chain has TRBV5-6 and TRBJ2-2; no clear D gene. Trimming removed 2 bases from V and 2 bases from J, with 13 bases in between. The germline gives CDR1 SGHDT, CDR2 YYEEEE. The CDR3 spans 16 residues. CDR3 nucleotide sequence: TGTGCCAGCAGCTTCCTCCTCGGAGACAACACCGGGGAGCTGTTTTTT. Its protein product is CASSFLLGDNTGELFF.